Listed below are T cell receptor beta chains from one sample, sequenced in a study of neoadjuvant anti-PD-1 for oral cavity cancer. The protocol was immunoSEQ multiplex PCR, while the TCRdb copy is restricted to in-frame clones and leaves out a portion. The sample lists more than 13,000 clones, 75% occurring once. The starting material was PBMCs, obtained after nivolumab (anti-PD-1) treatment. Every receptor here comes from a person aged 35 to 85 with oral cavity squamous cell carcinoma. Each CDR3 is given with its conserved first and last residue. Fields, in order: V gene, J gene, D gene, clone size, CDR3 protein, CDR3 DNA. A D gene is named only where the DNA matches it firmly. Not all rows give a size; the values are once, few, many and, for expanded clones, a class.

V gene: TRBV6-5
J gene: TRBJ1-5
D gene: TRBD1
clone size: -
CDR3 protein: CASSRWTGRNQPQHF
CDR3 DNA: TGTGCCAGCAGCAGATGGACAGGGAGGAATCAGCCCCAGCATTTT

V gene: TRBV19
J gene: TRBJ1-3
D gene: -
clone size: -
CDR3 protein: CASRVGGQPLGNTIYF
CDR3 DNA: TGTGCCAGTAGAGTCGGCGGACAGCCTCTTGGAAACACCATATATTTT

V gene: TRBV2
J gene: TRBJ2-3
D gene: -
clone size: -
CDR3 protein: CASSVSLPDTQYF
CDR3 DNA: TGTGCCAGCAGTGTAAGTCTCCCAGATACGCAGTATTTT

V gene: TRBV12-5
J gene: TRBJ1-5
D gene: -
clone size: -
CDR3 protein: CASSRGDQPQHF
CDR3 DNA: TGTGCTAGTTCACGGGGGGATCAGCCCCAGCATTTT

V gene: TRBV28
J gene: TRBJ1-2
D gene: -
clone size: -
CDR3 protein: CASSLYTGSSGYTF
CDR3 DNA: TGTGCCAGCAGTTTATATACAGGGTCTAGTGGCTACACCTTC

V gene: TRBV19
J gene: TRBJ2-2
D gene: -
clone size: -
CDR3 protein: CASSTQTGELFF
CDR3 DNA: TGTGCCAGTAGCACACAGACCGGGGAGCTGTTTTTT

V gene: TRBV30
J gene: TRBJ2-1
D gene: -
clone size: -
CDR3 protein: CAWTFGLANEQFF
CDR3 DNA: TGTGCCTGGACCTTCGGACTTGCCAATGAGCAGTTCTTC

V gene: TRBV5-1
J gene: TRBJ2-7
D gene: -
clone size: once
CDR3 protein: CASSKDSYEQYF
CDR3 DNA: TGCGCCAGCAGCAAGGACTCCTACGAGCAGTACTTC

V gene: TRBV5-1
J gene: TRBJ2-7
D gene: TRBD2
clone size: once
CDR3 protein: CASSFGRGLAASSYEQYF
CDR3 DNA: TGCGCCAGCAGCTTCGGCCGGGGACTAGCGGCCAGCTCCTACGAGCAGTACTTC

V gene: TRBV7-6
J gene: TRBJ2-7
D gene: -
clone size: few
CDR3 protein: CASSLSAGDVGEQYF
CDR3 DNA: TGTGCCAGCAGCTTAAGTGCCGGGGACGTGGGCGAGCAGTACTTC

V gene: TRBV6-5
J gene: TRBJ1-2
D gene: -
clone size: -
CDR3 protein: CASSFGGPNYGYTF
CDR3 DNA: TGTGCCAGCAGTTTTGGGGGGCCTAACTATGGCTACACCTTC

V gene: TRBV9
J gene: TRBJ1-2
D gene: -
clone size: -
CDR3 protein: CASSVGGSGNYGYTF
CDR3 DNA: TGTGCCAGCAGCGTAGGGGGGTCCGGCAACTATGGCTACACCTTC

V gene: TRBV5-1
J gene: TRBJ1-1
D gene: -
clone size: once
CDR3 protein: CASSLSPGDNTEAFF
CDR3 DNA: TGCGCCAGCAGCTTGAGTCCAGGGGACAACACTGAAGCTTTCTTT

V gene: TRBV30
J gene: TRBJ1-5
D gene: TRBD1
clone size: -
CDR3 protein: CAWSGTGIQPQHF
CDR3 DNA: TGTGCCTGGAGTGGGACAGGGATTCAGCCCCAGCATTTT

V gene: TRBV30
J gene: TRBJ1-1
D gene: -
clone size: -
CDR3 protein: CAWVAWGANTEAFF
CDR3 DNA: TGTGCCTGGGTGGCGTGGGGGGCCAACACTGAAGCTTTCTTT

V gene: TRBV4-1
J gene: TRBJ1-4
D gene: -
clone size: -
CDR3 protein: CASSLTTGRNEKLFF
CDR3 DNA: TGCGCCAGCAGCTTAACAACCGGGAGGAATGAAAAACTGTTTTTT

V gene: TRBV23-1
J gene: TRBJ1-5
D gene: -
clone size: once
CDR3 protein: CASSPKLPGQPFYQPQHF
CDR3 DNA: TGCGCCAGCAGTCCGAAATTACCGGGACAACCCTTTTATCAGCCCCAGCATTTT

V gene: TRBV25-1
J gene: TRBJ1-3
D gene: TRBD1
clone size: -
CDR3 protein: CASSFTGGFGNSGNTIYF
CDR3 DNA: TGTGCCAGCAGTTTTACAGGGGGCTTCGGGAACTCTGGAAACACCATATATTTT

V gene: TRBV30
J gene: TRBJ1-3
D gene: -
clone size: once
CDR3 protein: CAWMTSGNTIYF
CDR3 DNA: TGTGCCTGGATGACCTCTGGAAACACCATATATTTT

V gene: TRBV5-1
J gene: TRBJ2-7
D gene: -
clone size: -
CDR3 protein: CASSLAGNYEQYF
CDR3 DNA: TGCGCCAGCAGCTTGGCCGGGAACTACGAGCAGTACTTC

V gene: TRBV7-2
J gene: TRBJ1-1
D gene: -
clone size: -
CDR3 protein: CASSFGTPMGTEAFF
CDR3 DNA: TGTGCCAGCAGCTTTGGGACCCCAATGGGCACTGAAGCTTTCTTT

V gene: TRBV29-1
J gene: TRBJ1-3
D gene: -
clone size: few
CDR3 protein: CSVEDSSGNTIYF
CDR3 DNA: TGCAGCGTTGAGGACAGCTCTGGAAACACCATATATTTT

V gene: TRBV5-4
J gene: TRBJ1-5
D gene: -
clone size: -
CDR3 protein: CASSLSGGNQPQHF
CDR3 DNA: TGTGCCAGCAGCTTGTCTGGGGGCAATCAGCCCCAGCATTTT

V gene: TRBV5-4
J gene: TRBJ2-5
D gene: -
clone size: once
CDR3 protein: CASSLAYTQETQYF
CDR3 DNA: TGTGCCAGCAGCTTGGCATATACCCAAGAGACCCAGTACTTC

V gene: TRBV4-1
J gene: TRBJ2-7
D gene: -
clone size: few
CDR3 protein: CASSRLWGGTYEQYF
CDR3 DNA: TGCGCCAGCAGCCGCCTTTGGGGGGGCACCTACGAGCAGTACTTC

V gene: TRBV11-2
J gene: TRBJ2-1
D gene: -
clone size: -
CDR3 protein: CASSRLVGRNEQFF
CDR3 DNA: TGTGCCAGCAGCCGACTAGTCGGGCGGAATGAGCAGTTCTTC

V gene: TRBV25-1
J gene: TRBJ1-2
D gene: -
clone size: -
CDR3 protein: CASSDRTGWGSYGYTF
CDR3 DNA: TGTGCCAGCAGTGACCGTACTGGATGGGGATCCTATGGCTACACCTTC

V gene: TRBV28
J gene: TRBJ2-1
D gene: TRBD2
clone size: -
CDR3 protein: CASSPGLAGIRSYNEQFF
CDR3 DNA: TGTGCCAGCAGTCCGGGACTAGCGGGTATCCGCTCCTACAATGAGCAGTTCTTC

V gene: TRBV28
J gene: TRBJ2-7
D gene: -
clone size: -
CDR3 protein: CASRAYMTSYEQYF
CDR3 DNA: TGTGCCAGCAGAGCCTACATGACATCCTACGAGCAGTACTTC

V gene: TRBV6-1
J gene: TRBJ2-7
D gene: -
clone size: -
CDR3 protein: CASSERRSYEQYF
CDR3 DNA: TGTGCCAGCAGTGAACGGAGATCCTACGAGCAGTACTTC

V gene: TRBV29-1
J gene: TRBJ1-2
D gene: TRBD1
clone size: -
CDR3 protein: CSVTGDGYTF
CDR3 DNA: TGCAGCGTGACAGGGGATGGCTACACCTTC

V gene: TRBV6-4
J gene: TRBJ1-6
D gene: -
clone size: few
CDR3 protein: CASSDRAGSPLHF
CDR3 DNA: TGTGCCAGCAGTGACAGGGCAGGGTCACCCCTCCACTTT

V gene: TRBV6-1
J gene: TRBJ1-5
D gene: -
clone size: -
CDR3 protein: CASADNQPQHF
CDR3 DNA: TGTGCCAGCGCGGATAATCAGCCCCAGCATTTT

V gene: TRBV27
J gene: TRBJ1-5
D gene: -
clone size: -
CDR3 protein: CASSPQTGTFGQPQHF
CDR3 DNA: TGTGCCAGCAGTCCGCAGACAGGAACCTTCGGGCAGCCCCAGCATTTT

V gene: TRBV6-5
J gene: TRBJ2-2
D gene: -
clone size: once
CDR3 protein: CASYAVGELFF
CDR3 DNA: TGTGCCAGTTACGCCGTTGGGGAGCTGTTTTTT

V gene: TRBV5-1
J gene: TRBJ2-3
D gene: TRBD2
clone size: -
CDR3 protein: CASSFGGAEDTQYF
CDR3 DNA: TGCGCCAGCAGCTTCGGGGGGGCCGAAGATACGCAGTATTTT

V gene: TRBV10-3
J gene: TRBJ1-1
D gene: -
clone size: -
CDR3 protein: CAISGGSGENTEAFF
CDR3 DNA: TGTGCCATCAGTGGCGGCAGCGGGGAGAACACTGAAGCTTTCTTT

V gene: TRBV27
J gene: TRBJ2-3
D gene: -
clone size: -
CDR3 protein: CASSFRTPTDTQYF
CDR3 DNA: TGTGCCAGCAGTTTTAGGACCCCCACAGATACGCAGTATTTT

V gene: TRBV5-4
J gene: TRBJ2-7
D gene: TRBD2
clone size: -
CDR3 protein: CASSFSSGRAGEQYF
CDR3 DNA: TGTGCCAGCAGCTTTTCTAGCGGGAGGGCCGGCGAGCAGTACTTC

V gene: TRBV7-2
J gene: TRBJ2-3
D gene: -
clone size: once
CDR3 protein: CASSLAWLITDTQYF
CDR3 DNA: TGTGCCAGCAGCTTAGCATGGCTGATCACAGATACGCAGTATTTT

V gene: TRBV19
J gene: TRBJ2-7
D gene: -
clone size: -
CDR3 protein: CASSPSSARGEQYF
CDR3 DNA: TGTGCCAGTAGTCCAAGTTCAGCTAGGGGCGAGCAGTACTTC

V gene: TRBV6-5
J gene: TRBJ1-1
D gene: -
clone size: -
CDR3 protein: CASSYVRQDTEAFF
CDR3 DNA: TGTGCCAGCAGTTACGTGAGACAAGACACTGAAGCTTTCTTT

V gene: TRBV14
J gene: TRBJ1-1
D gene: -
clone size: few
CDR3 protein: CASSQAHTNTEAFF
CDR3 DNA: TGTGCCAGCAGCCAAGCACACACGAACACTGAAGCTTTCTTT

V gene: TRBV28
J gene: TRBJ2-5
D gene: TRBD2
clone size: -
CDR3 protein: CASSLGLAGPETQYF
CDR3 DNA: TGTGCCAGCAGTCTCGGACTAGCGGGTCCAGAGACCCAGTACTTC

V gene: TRBV5-5
J gene: TRBJ2-7
D gene: -
clone size: -
CDR3 protein: CASSLIARTNYEQYF
CDR3 DNA: TGTGCCAGCAGCTTAATCGCCAGGACTAACTACGAGCAGTACTTC

V gene: TRBV19
J gene: TRBJ1-1
D gene: -
clone size: -
CDR3 protein: CASRGRLRNTEAFF
CDR3 DNA: TGTGCCAGTAGGGGACGACTGCGGAACACTGAAGCTTTCTTT

V gene: TRBV29-1
J gene: TRBJ2-3
D gene: TRBD1
clone size: -
CDR3 protein: CSVVTGAPDTQYF
CDR3 DNA: TGCAGCGTAGTGACAGGGGCCCCAGATACGCAGTATTTT

V gene: TRBV27
J gene: TRBJ2-1
D gene: TRBD2
clone size: -
CDR3 protein: CASSLSGIAGPLEQFF
CDR3 DNA: TGTGCCAGCAGTTTATCTGGAATAGCGGGTCCCCTTGAGCAGTTCTTC

V gene: TRBV6-5
J gene: TRBJ1-2
D gene: -
clone size: -
CDR3 protein: CASSKNNPYGYTF
CDR3 DNA: TGTGCCAGCAGTAAGAATAATCCGTATGGCTACACCTTC

V gene: TRBV6-1
J gene: TRBJ1-5
D gene: TRBD1
clone size: -
CDR3 protein: CASSWGGQGNQPQHF
CDR3 DNA: TGTGCCAGCAGCTGGGGGGGACAGGGCAATCAGCCCCAGCATTTT

V gene: TRBV4-1
J gene: TRBJ2-7
D gene: TRBD2
clone size: few
CDR3 protein: CASSQEPGLAGDDEQYF
CDR3 DNA: TGCGCCAGCAGCCAAGAACCCGGACTAGCGGGAGACGACGAGCAGTACTTC

V gene: TRBV5-1
J gene: TRBJ1-5
D gene: -
clone size: -
CDR3 protein: CASSMLGNQPQHF
CDR3 DNA: TGCGCCAGCAGCATGTTAGGCAATCAGCCCCAGCATTTT

V gene: TRBV29-1
J gene: TRBJ2-7
D gene: TRBD1
clone size: once
CDR3 protein: CSVVTGERTYEQYF
CDR3 DNA: TGCAGCGTGGTCACAGGGGAACGAACCTACGAGCAGTACTTC